What follows are 26 T cell receptor beta chains derived from one specimen sequenced in a study of blood T cell repertoires in COVID-19. Libraries were prepared by immunoSEQ multiplex PCR; TCRdb keeps only in-frame clonotypes and omits some of them. The sample includes about 70,000 clones, around 80% of them seen just once. The sequencing input was peripheral blood. The receptors come from a woman aged 80 or over with acute or convalescent COVID-19.

The V call is TRBV5-4, the J call TRBJ1-3, with 9 bases lining up with TRBD1. CDR1 is SGHNT and CDR2 is YYREEE in the germline V gene (reference sequence). J was trimmed by 3 bases and V by 0 bases; bases with no gene match: 4. The CDR3 totals 16 residues. The CDR3 DNA reads TGTGCCAGCAGCTTGGGCACAGGGGGCAATGGAAACACCATATATTTT. It yields the protein CASSLGTGGNGNTIYF. Based on the CDR3 plus reference TRBV5-4 and TRBJ1-3, the full variable domain is ETGVTQSPTHLIKTRGQQVTLRCSSQSGHNTVSWYQQALGQGPQFIFQYYREEENGRGNFPPRFSGLQFPNYSSELNVNALELDDSALYLCASSLGTGGNGNTIYFGEGSWLTVV.

V and J are TRBV5-8 and TRBJ1-2; 7 bases align to TRBD1. CDR1 is SGHTS, CDR2 YDEGEE, per germline. This CDR3 region has 14 residues. With 2 bases clipped from V and 8 bases from J, the junction kept 9 bases outside the gene matches. The CDR3 spells CASSFMTGLSGYTF. Written as DNA, the CDR3 is TGTGCCAGCAGCTTTATGACAGGGTTGAGCGGCTACACCTTC.

The chain employs TRBV20-1 and TRBJ1-6; TRBD1 is a possible D gene (5 bases). This CDR3 comprises 12 residues. V lost 3 bases, J lost 7 bases, and 7 bases lay in between. CDR1 and CDR2 from the germline V gene are DFQATT and SNEGSKA (reference sequence). The CDR3: CSASNRNSPLHF. DNA for the CDR3: TGCAGTGCTAGTAACAGGAATTCACCCCTCCACTTT.

In its sample, this clone was seen a few times. The chain employs TRBV19 and TRBJ2-3, with TRBD2 as a possible D gene (7 bases). This CDR3 spans 15 amino acids. Germline V gene sequence: CDR1 LNHDA, CDR2 SQIVND (reference sequence). V lost 5 bases and J 1 base, leaving 13 bases between the germline ends. In nucleotides, the CDR3 is TGTGCCAGTAGTGGAGGGGGGGCCCGCACAGATACGCAGTATTTT. It specifies CASSGGGARTDTQYF.

This clone was seen only a few times. The rearrangement joins TRBV7-2 to TRBJ1-3, with D possibly being TRBD1 (5 bases). V lost 5 bases, J lost 3 bases, and 14 bases lay in between. Germline-derived CDR1 and CDR2 are SGHTA and FQGNSA. The CDR3 is 15 amino acids. The CDR3: CASSPSQGGGNTIYF. The CDR3 DNA is TGTGCCAGCAGCCCAAGCCAGGGAGGTGGAAACACCATATATTTT.

This sequence joins TRBV27 and TRBJ2-1; no clear D. The CDR3 runs to 11 residues. The germline V gene has CDR1 MNHEY and CDR2 SMNVEV (reference sequence). Trimming cost V 8 bases and J 6 bases, with 8 bases left between them. CDR3 coding DNA: TGTGCCAGCTCCCTTAGCAATGAGCAGTTCTTC. It codes for CASSLSNEQFF.

This sequence joins TRBV19 and TRBJ1-1, with 7 bases matching TRBD1. This CDR3 contains 15 residues. Germline CDR1 LNHDA, CDR2 SQIVND (reference sequence). V was clipped by 7 bases and J by 4 bases; unmatched bases: 12. The CDR3 loop is CASTLQGSGTTEAFF. The CDR3 coding sequence is TGTGCCAGTACCCTACAGGGGTCGGGAACCACTGAAGCTTTCTTT. The full variable domain, with the rest looked up from reference TRBV19 and TRBJ1-1, is DGGITQSPKYLFRKEGQNVTLSCEQNLNHDAMYWYRQDPGQGLRLIYYSQIVNDFQKGDIAEGYSVSREKKESFPLTVTSAQKNPTAFYLCASTLQGSGTTEAFFGQGTRLTVV.

V and J are TRBV4-1 and TRBJ2-1, with 10 bases matching TRBD1. J gave up 8 bases and V 0 bases, and 10 bases lay outside the gene matches. This CDR3 spans 17 amino acids. Germline CDR1 reads MGHRA; CDR2 reads YSYEKL. CDR3 region: CASSQDQGDRGRDEQFF. The DNA of the CDR3 is TGCGCCAGCAGCCAAGATCAAGGCGACAGGGGGCGCGATGAGCAGTTCTTC.

The chain joins TRBV7-6 to TRBJ1-1, with TRBD1 identical over 7 bases. V shed 5 bases, J shed 7 bases, and the junction held 10 bases outside the gene matches. Looked up from germline, CDR1 is SGHVS and CDR2 is FNYEAQ. The CDR3 has 14 residues. CDR3 protein: CASSTSGTAIEAFF. CDR3 nucleotide sequence: TGTGCCAGCAGCACCTCCGGGACAGCGATTGAAGCTTTCTTT. Full variable domain (rest looked up from reference TRBV7-6 and TRBJ1-1): GAGVSQSPRYKVTKRGQDVALRCDPISGHVSLYWYRQALGQGPEFLTYFNYEAQQDKSGLPNDRFSAERPEGSISTLTIQRTEQRDSAMYRCASSTSGTAIEAFFGQGTRLTVV.

The V call is TRBV12-3 or TRBV12-4, the J call TRBJ1-5; no clear D gene. The CDR3 totals 13 residues. Trimming pared 5 bases from V and 3 bases from J, leaving 8 bases between. This CDR3 reads CASSRESNQPQHF. In nucleotides, the CDR3 is TGTGCCAGCAGTCGGGAATCCAATCAGCCCCAGCATTTT.

This chain links TRBV6-5 with TRBJ2-7, with 8 bases identical to TRBD2. The CDR3 has 14 amino acids. The germline gives CDR1 MNHEY, CDR2 SVGAGI. Losses at the gene ends were 5 bases for V and 4 bases for J; bases not matched to a gene: 7. The CDR3 protein is CASSRTAGEYEQYF. The CDR3 DNA follows: TGTGCCAGCAGTCGGACAGCGGGGGAATACGAGCAGTACTTC.

The J gene is TRBJ1-2, the V gene TRBV5-1; a weak D match, TRBD1 (6 bases). Trimming took 1 base from V and 4 from J, leaving 14 bases between them. The CDR3 runs 15 residues. The germline V gene encodes CDR1 SGHRS and CDR2 YFSETQ. The CDR3 DNA reads TGCGCCAGCAGCTTGAATTCAGGGGTGGCCTATGGCTACACCTTC. Protein sequence: CASSLNSGVAYGYTF.

CDR3 loop: CASSQLAGGQETQYF. In DNA, the CDR3 is TGCGCCAGCAGCCAACTAGCGGGGGGCCAAGAGACCCAGTACTTC. J is TRBJ2-5 and V is TRBV5-1; 12 bases are shared with TRBD2. The V and J ends lost 4 bases and 1 base, in that order; junction bases with no gene match: 2. CDR3 length: 15 residues. The germline CDR1 and CDR2 sequences are SGHRS and YFSETQ.

This rearrangement joins TRBV14 to TRBJ1-2; the match to TRBD1 covers 7 bases. The CDR3 is 14 residues long. Looked up from germline, CDR1 is SGHDN and CDR2 is FVKESK. V lost 5 bases, J lost 2 bases, and 5 bases stayed unmatched. The CDR3 nucleotides read TGTGCCAGCAGCAGACAGGGAGGAAACTATGGCTACACCTTC. It codes for CASSRQGGNYGYTF.

The chain joins TRBV6-5 to TRBJ2-1, with 9 bases identical to TRBD1. V shed 4 bases and J 15 bases; nucleotides not matched to a gene: 10. Germline V gene sequence: CDR1 MNHEY, CDR2 SVGAGI. This CDR3 is built from 13 residues. CDR3 DNA: TGTGCCAGCAGTTTCCGGGACAGGGTGACGTGGTTCTTC. This sequence encodes CASSFRDRVTWFF.

This chain uses TRBV12-3 or TRBV12-4 with TRBJ1-3, with 8 bases matching TRBD1. This CDR3 is built from 13 residues. J lost 7 bases, V lost 5 bases, and 4 bases had no gene match. CDR3 nucleotide sequence: TGTGCCAGCAGTCGCCGACAGGGGAACACCATATATTTT. This sequence encodes CASSRRQGNTIYF.

The V gene is TRBV15, the J gene TRBJ2-5, with TRBD1 matching 8 bases. Germline lookup yields CDR1 LNHNV and CDR2 YYDKDF (reference sequence). The trim removed 4 bases at V and 5 bases at J, leaving 15 bases unmatched. The CDR3 length is 17 residues. CDR3 loop: CATSTDHDRGGGETQYF. CDR3 in DNA: TGTGCCACCAGCACAGATCACGACAGGGGTGGAGGGGAGACCCAGTACTTC.

As DNA, the CDR3 is TGCGCCAGCAGCCAAGTTCAGAGGGCGCCGGATACGCAGTATTTT. This encodes CASSQVQRAPDTQYF. The rearrangement uses TRBV4-1 and TRBJ2-3; D possibly corresponds to TRBD2 (5 bases). The V end was cut by 1 base, the J end by 6 bases, with 14 bases between. The V gene's germline CDR1 is MGHRA and CDR2 YSYEKL. The CDR3 runs 15 residues.

The gene calls are TRBV19 and TRBJ2-7; perhaps TRBD2 as D (6 bases). Trimming removed 10 bases from V and 7 bases from J, with 20 bases in between. Looked up from germline, CDR1 is LNHDA and CDR2 is SQIVND (reference sequence). The CDR3 is made up of 13 amino acids. CDR3 amino acids: CATGRGGVGEQYF. The CDR3 DNA follows: TGTGCCACCGGAAGGGGCGGGGTTGGAGAGCAGTACTTC. Full variable domain (remainder filled in from reference TRBV19 and TRBJ2-7): DGGITQSPKYLFRKEGQNVTLSCEQNLNHDAMYWYRQDPGQGLRLIYYSQIVNDFQKGDIAEGYSVSREKKESFPLTVTSAQKNPTAFYLCATGRGGVGEQYFGPGTRLTVT.

This chain connects TRBV20-1 to TRBJ2-7, with D possibly TRBD2 on 5 matching bases. The ends were cut back, 3 bases at V and 0 bases at J, with 12 bases in the middle. The CDR3 is made up of 14 amino acids. Germline assignment: CDR1 DFQATT and CDR2 SNEGSKA (reference sequence). CDR3 bases: TGCAGTGCTAGTAACCGGAGGAGCTCCTACGAGCAGTACTTC. It translates to CSASNRRSSYEQYF.

This chain connects TRBV19 to TRBJ2-5; weak D call: TRBD2 (6 bases). V lost 5 bases to trimming and J lost 1 base, with 8 bases between them. This CDR3 comprises 13 residues. CDR1 and CDR2 (germline): LNHDA, SQIVND (reference sequence). The CDR3 nucleotides are TGTGCCAGTAGTGGGACTGTCCAAGAGACCCAGTACTTC. Residues: CASSGTVQETQYF.

About this clone: Other DNA sequences within the sample encode an identical CDR3. J is TRBJ2-2 and V is TRBV5-1; D not resolved. CDR3 length equals 15 residues. Trimming cost V 0 bases and J 1 base, with 7 bases left between them. Germline V gives CDR1 SGHRS, CDR2 YFSETQ. The CDR3 sequence: CASSLDVRNTGELFF. Written as DNA, the CDR3 is TGCGCCAGCAGCTTGGATGTCAGGAACACCGGGGAGCTGTTTTTT.

The chain couples TRBV30 to TRBJ2-5, with 11 positions matching TRBD2. The CDR3 has 15 amino acids. The V gene's germline CDR1 is GTSNPN and CDR2 SVGIG (reference sequence). V was clipped by 7 bases and J by 2 bases; unmatched bases: 9. The CDR3 bases are TGTGCCTCGACCCCCACTAGCGGGGGTCAAGAGACCCAGTACTTC. Encoded protein: CASTPTSGGQETQYF.

This chain joins TRBV6-5 and TRBJ1-2; D might be TRBD1 (6 bases). CDR1 is MNHEY and CDR2 is SVGAGI in the germline V gene. The CDR3 extends over 15 amino acids. With 5 bases removed from V and 0 bases from J, the gap between germline ends came to 13 bases. In nucleotides, the CDR3 is TGTGCCAGCAGTATAATCACAGGGACTAACTATGGCTACACCTTC. Translated, it gives CASSIITGTNYGYTF.

The chain joins TRBV5-1 to TRBJ1-1; a weak D match, TRBD1 (5 bases). V gave up 0 bases and J gave up 4 bases, with 13 bases separating them. Germline V gene lookup returns CDR1 SGHRS and CDR2 YFSETQ. The CDR3 totals 15 residues. CDR3 DNA sequence: TGCGCCAGCAGCTTGGCAGGGAATTCGGGCACTGAAGCTTTCTTT. It is translated as CASSLAGNSGTEAFF.

This clone showed up just once. V and J are TRBV19 and TRBJ2-7, with 11 bases matching TRBD1. The CDR3 runs to 15 residues. Losses at the gene ends were 1 base for V and 2 bases for J; bases not matched to a gene: 1. Germline CDR1 LNHDA, CDR2 SQIVND (reference sequence). The CDR3 is CASSIGTGGTYEQYF. The CDR3 region has the DNA TGTGCCAGTAGTATAGGGACAGGGGGCACCTACGAGCAGTACTTC.